A selection of T cell receptor beta chains follows, all from one sample in a study of blood T cell repertoires in COVID-19. The table came from immunoSEQ multiplex PCR; TCRdb's copy has only in-frame clones and leaves some out. The sample lists about 250,000 clones; roughly 88% were seen once. Sequenced sample: peripheral blood. The origin of the receptors is a woman aged 80 or over with COVID-19, enrolled during active disease. CDR3s include the opening cysteine and the closing phenylalanine or tryptophan. A D gene is named only where the DNA matches it firmly. Size is omitted from some rows. Given values are once, few, many or a class for expanded clones.

D gene	V gene	J gene	clone size	CDR3 DNA	CDR3 protein
.	TRBV6-5	TRBJ1-1	.	TGTGCCAGCATCCCTGAGAAGAGCACTGAAGCTTTCTTT	CASIPEKSTEAFF
.	TRBV10-3	TRBJ2-3	.	TGTGCCATCAGTGAGTCGTGGACTACCGGGAGCTTGGATACGCAGTATTTT	CAISESWTTGSLDTQYF
TRBD1	TRBV5-1	TRBJ1-5	once	TGCGCCAGCAGCATGGACAGGGGTAGCAATCAGCCCCAGCATTTT	CASSMDRGSNQPQHF
.	TRBV29-1	TRBJ1-1	few	TGCAGCGCTTTGATGGGGGGGACTGAAGCTTTCTTT	CSALMGGTEAFF
.	TRBV29-1	TRBJ1-5	.	TGCAGCGTGGGAGGTGGGGTCGGACAGCCCCAGCATTTT	CSVGGGVGQPQHF
TRBD1	TRBV7-2	TRBJ2-2	once	TGTGCCAGCAGCCTCACCGGGACAGGGGTAACCGGGGAGCTGTTTTTT	CASSLTGTGVTGELFF
TRBD2	TRBV4-2	TRBJ2-5	once	TGTGCCAGCAGCCAAGGGCAGGCTAGCGGGGAGGAGACCCAGTACTTC	CASSQGQASGEETQYF
TRBD1	TRBV7-9	TRBJ1-2	.	TGTGCCAGCAGCGGGACAGGACCGAACTATGGCTACACCTTC	CASSGTGPNYGYTF
TRBD1	TRBV9	TRBJ2-1	.	TGTGCCAGCAGCGCCAGGACAGGGGGCTCCTACAATGAGCAGTTCTTC	CASSARTGGSYNEQFF
.	TRBV5-1	TRBJ2-5	.	TGCGCCAGCAGTGAACTTCCCCCGCCCCAAGAGACCCAGTACTTC	CASSELPPPQETQYF
.	TRBV5-1	TRBJ1-4	.	TGCGCCAGCAGCCCCTCCCCGGGAGGAACTAATGAAAAACTGTTTTTT	CASSPSPGGTNEKLFF
.	TRBV18	TRBJ2-3	.	TGTGCCAGCTCACCAGGAAAGGGAGGAGATACGCAGTATTTT	CASSPGKGGDTQYF
TRBD2	TRBV12-3/TRBV12-4	TRBJ2-5	.	TGTGCCAGCAGTCGTGGACTAGCGGAGACCCAGTACTTC	CASSRGLAETQYF
TRBD1	TRBV19	TRBJ1-6	.	TGTGCCAGTAGGGGAACAGGGGTAGGTTCACCCCTCCACTTT	CASRGTGVGSPLHF
TRBD1	TRBV10-3	TRBJ1-2	.	TGTGCCATCAGTGACCCGACAGGGGGTAACTATGGCTACACCTTC	CAISDPTGGNYGYTF
TRBD1	TRBV27	TRBJ1-5	.	TGTGCCAGCAGTTTACGCAGGGGGAGTAATCAGCCCCAGCATTTT	CASSLRRGSNQPQHF
.	TRBV14	TRBJ2-6	.	TGTGCCAGCAGCCGTCCCCAGGGCGTCCCTTCTGGGGCCAACGTCCTGACTTTC	CASSRPQGVPSGANVLTF
.	TRBV25-1	TRBJ1-4	.	TGTGCCAGCAGTGATCCAGGGAAAAATGAAAAACTGTTTTTT	CASSDPGKNEKLFF
TRBD2	TRBV28	TRBJ2-1	.	TGTGCCAGCAGTTTAACCCCCGGTAGCGGGGGGGACCCGGCCTACAATGAGCAGTTCTTC	CASSLTPGSGGDPAYNEQFF
.	TRBV19	TRBJ1-6	once	TGTGCCAGTAGCGACAGCCGAAATTCACCCCTCCACTTT	CASSDSRNSPLHF
.	TRBV28	TRBJ1-1	.	TGTGCCAGCAGTTTAGCGGGGGCGAACACTGAAGCTTTCTTT	CASSLAGANTEAFF
TRBD1	TRBV19	TRBJ1-6	.	TGTGCCAGTAGAAATTCCGGGACAGGGAAACGGCGCCTCCACTTT	CASRNSGTGKRRLHF
TRBD1	TRBV18	TRBJ1-2	.	TGTGCCAGCTCACCATTGGCAGGGGGACAAAACTATGGCTACACCTTC	CASSPLAGGQNYGYTF
TRBD1	TRBV18	TRBJ1-4	.	TGTGCCAGCTCACCTGCAGGGGGCTGGGATGAAAAACTGTTTTTT	CASSPAGGWDEKLFF
.	TRBV7-2	TRBJ1-1	.	TGTGCCAGCAGAACACAGGGGAACACTGAAGCTTTCTTT	CASRTQGNTEAFF
.	TRBV3-1/TRBV3-2	TRBJ2-3	.	TGTGCCAGCTCCGGGCGGGGAGTAGATACGCAGTATTTT	CASSGRGVDTQYF
TRBD1	TRBV4-1	TRBJ2-5	.	TGCGCCAGCAGCCCGGGACAGGGGGTGATCCAAGAGACCCAGTACTTC	CASSPGQGVIQETQYF
.	TRBV24-1	TRBJ1-2	.	TGTGCCACCAGTGAGGGGGCCTACGGAGATGGCTACACCTTC	CATSEGAYGDGYTF
TRBD1	TRBV7-2	TRBJ2-7	.	TGTGCCAGCAGCTTAGGAGGGGGCCCCGTCTACGAGCAGTACTTC	CASSLGGGPVYEQYF
TRBD1	TRBV12-3/TRBV12-4	TRBJ1-2	.	TGTGCCAGCAGTCAAGGACAGGGTTGGGGCTACACCTTC	CASSQGQGWGYTF
TRBD2	TRBV9	TRBJ2-3	.	TGTGCCAGCAGCGGAGCGGGGGGGTTGGAAGATACGCAGTATTTT	CASSGAGGLEDTQYF
TRBD1	TRBV6-5	TRBJ1-1	.	TGTGCCAGCAGTCCGGACAGGACTGAAGCTTTCTTT	CASSPDRTEAFF
.	TRBV24-1	TRBJ1-1	.	TGTGCCACCAGTGAGGCGGGGACGCGAACTGAAGCTTTCTTT	CATSEAGTRTEAFF
.	TRBV7-2	TRBJ1-6	.	TGTGCCAGCAGCTTAGGGGCGGGTTCACCCCTCCACTTT	CASSLGAGSPLHF
TRBD1	TRBV19	TRBJ1-2	.	TGTGCCAGTAGTACCTTGACAGGGGATGGTAACTATGGCTACACCTTC	CASSTLTGDGNYGYTF
.	TRBV15	TRBJ2-2	.	TGTGCCACCAGCAGAGCAGGGCCCTCCACCGGGGAGCTGTTTTTT	CATSRAGPSTGELFF
TRBD1	TRBV10-3	TRBJ1-2	.	TGTGCCATCAGGCAGGACAGGGATGATGGCTACACCTTC	CAIRQDRDDGYTF
.	TRBV21-1	TRBJ2-2	few	TGTGCCAGCAGCACCTGGACAGGGGCGCGGAACACCGGGGAGCTGTTTTTT	CASSTWTGARNTGELFF
.	TRBV27	TRBJ1-1	.	TGTGCCAGCAGTTTAGTCCCCGGGAACACTGAAGCTTTCTTT	CASSLVPGNTEAFF
.	TRBV5-6	TRBJ2-5	.	TGTGCCAGCAGCTCGTTGGACAGCCCAAGAGGGACCCAGTACTTC	CASSSLDSPRGTQYF
TRBD1	TRBV30	TRBJ2-1	few	TGTGCCTGGAGATCCCTAGGGACAGGTGGTACCTACAATGAGCAGTTCTTC	CAWRSLGTGGTYNEQFF
.	TRBV7-2	TRBJ1-5	.	TGTGCCAGCAGTCGTGGGAGGGCTCAGCCCCAGCATTTT	CASSRGRAQPQHF
.	TRBV5-6	TRBJ2-5	once	TGTGCCAGCAGCCCCCTTACGGGTGCCCCATTGAGAGAGACCCAGTACTTC	CASSPLTGAPLRETQYF
TRBD1	TRBV30	TRBJ1-5	few	TGTGCCTGGAGTGTAATCAGGGGGTCCTCCAATCAGCCCCAGCATTTT	CAWSVIRGSSNQPQHF
TRBD2	TRBV24-1	TRBJ2-3	.	TGTGCCACCAGTGATTTGACTAGCGGGGACACAGATACGCAGTATTTT	CATSDLTSGDTDTQYF
TRBD1	TRBV11-2	TRBJ1-3	.	TGTGCCAGCAGGAGTACCGCAGGGGGCAGTGGAAACACCATATATTTT	CASRSTAGGSGNTIYF
.	TRBV27	TRBJ2-6	.	TGTGCCAGCAGTTCCTTCCCGGGGGAGATAAGCTCTGGGGCCAACGTCCTGACTTTC	CASSSFPGEISSGANVLTF
TRBD1	TRBV9	TRBJ1-4	.	TGTGCCAGCAGCGTGACAGGGGGTTCAGGTGAAAAACTGTTTTTT	CASSVTGGSGEKLFF
TRBD2	TRBV5-1	TRBJ2-1	.	TGCGCCAGCAGCTTGACTAGCGGGGGGTATGAGCAGTTCTTC	CASSLTSGGYEQFF
TRBD1	TRBV12-5	TRBJ1-3	.	TGTGCTAGTGGCCAAACGGCAGGGGGTTCCTCTGGAAACACCATATATTTT	CASGQTAGGSSGNTIYF
.	TRBV5-1	TRBJ2-3	few	TGCGCCAGCAGCCCAGCGGACAAGGGGGGCACAGATACGCAGTATTTT	CASSPADKGGTDTQYF
TRBD1	TRBV7-8	TRBJ2-7	.	TGTGCCAGCAGCTTACGGGACAGGGGTTTGAGGCAGTACTTC	CASSLRDRGLRQYF
.	TRBV9	TRBJ2-3	.	TGTGCCAGCAGCGTAGAGCCAGGGCAGTACACAGATACGCAGTATTTT	CASSVEPGQYTDTQYF
.	TRBV6-6	TRBJ1-5	.	TGTGCCAGTCGGCGGTATAGCAATCAGCCCCAGCATTTT	CASRRYSNQPQHF
TRBD2	TRBV7-9	TRBJ2-1	.	TGTGCCAGCAGCCCCACTAGCGGGGGGGCCCCCTACAATGAGCAGTTCTTC	CASSPTSGGAPYNEQFF